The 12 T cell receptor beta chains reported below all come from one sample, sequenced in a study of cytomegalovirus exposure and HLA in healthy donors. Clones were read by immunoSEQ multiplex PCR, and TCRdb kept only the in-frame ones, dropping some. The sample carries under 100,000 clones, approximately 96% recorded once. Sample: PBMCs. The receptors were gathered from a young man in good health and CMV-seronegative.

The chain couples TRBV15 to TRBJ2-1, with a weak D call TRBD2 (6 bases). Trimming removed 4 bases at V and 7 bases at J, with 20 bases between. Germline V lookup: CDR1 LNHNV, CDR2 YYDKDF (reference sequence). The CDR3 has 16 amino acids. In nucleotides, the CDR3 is TGTGCCACCAGCAACTTAGCGGACCCCATTCGGAATGAGCAGTTCTTC. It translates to CATSNLADPIRNEQFF.

The CDR3 sequence is CASSPRPSTVLETQYF. The CDR3 nucleotides read TGTGCCAGCAGCCCCCGTCCCTCGACTGTTCTGGAGACCCAGTACTTC. The V call is TRBV11-2, the J call TRBJ2-5; D uncertain. V gave up 5 bases and J gave up 5 bases, with 21 bases separating them. CDR3 size: 16 residues. The germline V gene encodes CDR1 SGHAT and CDR2 FQNNGV.

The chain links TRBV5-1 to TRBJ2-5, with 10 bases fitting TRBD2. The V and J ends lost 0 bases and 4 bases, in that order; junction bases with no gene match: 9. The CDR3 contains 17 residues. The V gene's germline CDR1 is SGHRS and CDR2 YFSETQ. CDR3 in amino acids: CASSLEPAGGPLETQYF. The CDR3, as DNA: TGCGCCAGCAGCTTGGAGCCAGCGGGAGGGCCCCTAGAGACCCAGTACTTC.

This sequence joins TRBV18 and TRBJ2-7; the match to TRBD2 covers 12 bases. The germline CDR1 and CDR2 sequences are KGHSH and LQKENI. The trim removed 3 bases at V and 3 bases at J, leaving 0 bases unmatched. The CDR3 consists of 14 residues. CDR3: CASSPTSGSYEQYV. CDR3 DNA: TGTGCCAGCTCACCGACTAGCGGGAGCTACGAGCAGTACGTC.

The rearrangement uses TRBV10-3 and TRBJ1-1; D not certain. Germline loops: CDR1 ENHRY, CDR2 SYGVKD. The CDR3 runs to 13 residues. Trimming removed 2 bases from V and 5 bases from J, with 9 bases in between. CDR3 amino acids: CAISENSGTEAFF. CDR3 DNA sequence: TGTGCCATCAGTGAGAATTCGGGAACTGAAGCTTTCTTT.

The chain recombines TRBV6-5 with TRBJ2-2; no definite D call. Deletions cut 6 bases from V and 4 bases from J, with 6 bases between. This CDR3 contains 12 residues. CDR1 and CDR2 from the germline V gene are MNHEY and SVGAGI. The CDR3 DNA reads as TGTGCCAGCAGGAGAAGCACCGGGGAGCTGTTTTTT. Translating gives CASRRSTGELFF.

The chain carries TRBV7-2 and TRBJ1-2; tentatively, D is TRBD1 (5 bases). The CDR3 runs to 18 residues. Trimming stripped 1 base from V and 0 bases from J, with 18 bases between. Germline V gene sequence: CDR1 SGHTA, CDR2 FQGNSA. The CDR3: CASSLERGLYIANYGYTF. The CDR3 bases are TGTGCCAGCAGCTTAGAAAGGGGCCTTTACATCGCTAACTATGGCTACACCTTC.

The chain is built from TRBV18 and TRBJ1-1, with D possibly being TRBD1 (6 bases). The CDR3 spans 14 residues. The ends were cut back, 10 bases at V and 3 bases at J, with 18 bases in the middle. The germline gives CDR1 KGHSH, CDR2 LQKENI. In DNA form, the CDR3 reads TGTGCCACCCAACAGGGTATATTGGACACTGAAGCTTTCTTT. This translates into CATQQGILDTEAFF.

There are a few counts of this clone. Here the CDR3 DNA reads TGTGCCTGGGTTGGACTCCCTGATCAGCCCCAGCATTTT. As protein: CAWVGLPDQPQHF. The chain joins TRBV30 to TRBJ1-5; D gene ambiguous. The germline CDR1 and CDR2 sequences are GTSNPN and SVGIG (reference sequence). This CDR3 contains 13 residues. V gave up 5 bases and J gave up 5 bases, with 13 bases separating them.

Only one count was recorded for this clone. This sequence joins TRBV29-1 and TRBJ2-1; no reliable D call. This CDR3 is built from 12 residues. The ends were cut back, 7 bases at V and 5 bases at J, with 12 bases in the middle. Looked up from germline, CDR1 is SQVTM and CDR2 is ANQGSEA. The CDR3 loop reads CSAKAHNNEQFF. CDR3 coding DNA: TGCAGCGCAAAAGCCCATAACAATGAGCAGTTCTTC.

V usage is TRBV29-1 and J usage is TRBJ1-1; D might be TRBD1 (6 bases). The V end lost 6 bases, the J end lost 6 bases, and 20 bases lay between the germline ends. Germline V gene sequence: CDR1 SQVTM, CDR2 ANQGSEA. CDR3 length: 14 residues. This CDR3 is CSVKAAGDTPEAFF. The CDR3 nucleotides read TGCAGCGTAAAAGCGGCAGGGGATACCCCTGAAGCTTTCTTT.

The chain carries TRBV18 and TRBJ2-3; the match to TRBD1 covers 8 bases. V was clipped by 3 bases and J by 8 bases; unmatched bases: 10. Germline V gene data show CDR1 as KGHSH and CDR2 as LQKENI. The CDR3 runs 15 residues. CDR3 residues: CASSPPGGGPGTQYF. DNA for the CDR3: TGTGCCAGCTCACCTCCAGGGGGCGGCCCAGGTACGCAGTATTTT.